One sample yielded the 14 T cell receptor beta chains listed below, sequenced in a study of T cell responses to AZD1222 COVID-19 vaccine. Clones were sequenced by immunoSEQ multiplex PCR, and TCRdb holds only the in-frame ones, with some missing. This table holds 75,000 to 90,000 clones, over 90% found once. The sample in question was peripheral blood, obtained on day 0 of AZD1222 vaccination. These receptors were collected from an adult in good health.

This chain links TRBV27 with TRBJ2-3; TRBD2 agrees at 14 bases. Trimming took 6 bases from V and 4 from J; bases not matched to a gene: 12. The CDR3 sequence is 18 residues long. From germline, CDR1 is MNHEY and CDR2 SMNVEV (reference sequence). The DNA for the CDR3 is TGTGCCAGCAGGGACCCCGGACTAGCGGGGGGCCCACCAGATACGCAGTATTTT. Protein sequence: CASRDPGLAGGPPDTQYF.

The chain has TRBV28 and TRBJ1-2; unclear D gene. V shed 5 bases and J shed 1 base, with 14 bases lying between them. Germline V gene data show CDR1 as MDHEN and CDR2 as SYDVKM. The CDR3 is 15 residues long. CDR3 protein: CASSPRTPVNYGYTF. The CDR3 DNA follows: TGTGCCAGCAGTCCCCGGACCCCTGTTAACTATGGCTACACCTTC.

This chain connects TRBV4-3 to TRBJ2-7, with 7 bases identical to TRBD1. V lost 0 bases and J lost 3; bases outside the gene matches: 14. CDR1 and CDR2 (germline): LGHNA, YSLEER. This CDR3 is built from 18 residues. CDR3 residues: CASSQESPRQGAFYEQYF. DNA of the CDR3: TGCGCCAGCAGCCAAGAGTCCCCCCGACAGGGCGCGTTCTACGAGCAGTACTTC.

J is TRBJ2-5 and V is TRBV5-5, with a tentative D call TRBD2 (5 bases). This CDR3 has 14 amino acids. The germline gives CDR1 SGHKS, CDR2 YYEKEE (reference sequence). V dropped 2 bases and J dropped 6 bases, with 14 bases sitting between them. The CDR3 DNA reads TGTGCCAGCAGCTTCGTGGCGGGCGGGCAGACCCAGTACTTC. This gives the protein CASSFVAGGQTQYF.

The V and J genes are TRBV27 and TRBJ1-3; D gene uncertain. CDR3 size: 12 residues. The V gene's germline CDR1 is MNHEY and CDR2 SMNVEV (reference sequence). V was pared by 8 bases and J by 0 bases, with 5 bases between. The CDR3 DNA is TGTGCCAGCCCCTGCTCTGGAAACACCATATATTTT. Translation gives CASPCSGNTIYF.

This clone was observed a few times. The CDR3: CASSEAYGYTF. The CDR3 nucleotides are TGTGCCAGCAGTGAAGCTTATGGCTACACCTTC. The genes are TRBV6-1 and TRBJ1-2, with unresolved D. The germline gives CDR1 MNHNS, CDR2 SASEGT. The CDR3 contains 11 residues. V lost 0 bases to trimming and J lost 5 bases, with 1 base between them.

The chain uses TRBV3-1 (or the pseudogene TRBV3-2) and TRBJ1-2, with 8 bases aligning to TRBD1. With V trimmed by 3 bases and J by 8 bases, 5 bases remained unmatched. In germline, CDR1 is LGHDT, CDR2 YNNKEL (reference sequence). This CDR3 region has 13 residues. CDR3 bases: TGTGCCAGCAGCCAGCCAGGGGGCTACGGCTACACCTTC. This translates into CASSQPGGYGYTF.

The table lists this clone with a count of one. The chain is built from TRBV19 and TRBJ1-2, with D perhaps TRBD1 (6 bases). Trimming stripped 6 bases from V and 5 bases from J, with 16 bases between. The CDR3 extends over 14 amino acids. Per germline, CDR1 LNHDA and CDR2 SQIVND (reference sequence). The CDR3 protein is CASRVPGARYGYTF. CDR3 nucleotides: TGTGCCAGTAGGGTGCCGGGGGCACGGTATGGCTACACCTTC. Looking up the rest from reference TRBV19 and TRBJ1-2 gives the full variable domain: DGGITQSPKYLFRKEGQNVTLSCEQNLNHDAMYWYRQDPGQGLRLIYYSQIVNDFQKGDIAEGYSVSREKKESFPLTVTSAQKNPTAFYLCASRVPGARYGYTFGSGTRLTVV.

The CDR3 protein is CASLLSTGFTEAFF. The CDR3 DNA follows: TGTGCCAGCCTCCTCTCGACAGGGTTCACTGAAGCTTTCTTT. The V and J genes are TRBV6-5 and TRBJ1-1, with 7 bases aligning to TRBD1. V lost 8 bases, J lost 4 bases, and 10 bases stayed unmatched. This CDR3 spans 14 amino acids. Germline CDR1 is MNHEY and CDR2 is SVGAGI.

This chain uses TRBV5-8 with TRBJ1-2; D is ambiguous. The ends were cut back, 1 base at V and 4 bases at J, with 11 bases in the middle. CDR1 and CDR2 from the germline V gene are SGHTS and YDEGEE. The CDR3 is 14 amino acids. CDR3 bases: TGTGCCAGCAGCTTGCGGTCCGAGATCTATGGCTACACCTTC. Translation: CASSLRSEIYGYTF.

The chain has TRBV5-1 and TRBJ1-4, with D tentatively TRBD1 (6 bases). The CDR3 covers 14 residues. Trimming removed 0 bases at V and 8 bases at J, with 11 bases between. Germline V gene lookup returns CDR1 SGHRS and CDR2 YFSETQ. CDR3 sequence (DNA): TGCGCCAGCAGCTTGGGGGGGGCCGAAGAAAAACTGTTTTTT. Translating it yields CASSLGGAEEKLFF.

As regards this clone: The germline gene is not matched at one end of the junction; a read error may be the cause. The CDR3 region is CASRQTGTGGERF. The CDR3 DNA sequence: TGTGCCAGCAGGCAAACCGGGACAGGGGGCGAGAGGTTC. The rearrangement uses TRBV12-3 or TRBV12-4 and TRBJ1-2, with TRBD1 identical over 12 bases. The CDR3 spans 13 residues.

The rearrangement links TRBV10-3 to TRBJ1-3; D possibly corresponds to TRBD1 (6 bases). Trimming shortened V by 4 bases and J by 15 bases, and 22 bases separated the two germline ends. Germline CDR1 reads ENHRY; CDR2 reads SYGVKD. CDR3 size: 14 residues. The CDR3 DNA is TGTGCCATCAGTGGGTCTTCGGAGGGGGGAATTTCATATTTT. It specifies CAISGSSEGGISYF.

CDR3 DNA: TGTGCCAGCAAACCGGGACTAGCGGGGCCTTACACAGATACGCAGTATTTT. Protein sequence: CASKPGLAGPYTDTQYF. V is TRBV27 and J is TRBJ2-3; 13 bases are shared with TRBD2. The CDR3 sequence is 17 residues long. Trimming took 7 bases from V and 2 from J; bases not matched to a gene: 9. The germline V gene encodes CDR1 MNHEY and CDR2 SMNVEV (reference sequence).